This T cell receptor (beta chain) was recorded in a study of response to subunit inactivated influenza vaccine. In this sample, this clonotype turned up many times. The antigen is not known. Regarding the study as a whole: A suggestion made by the authors is that each seasonal influenza vaccination recruits few new T cells.

MiXCR, applied by TCRdb to the RT-PCR reads, yields one record per CDR3 protein. The sample has hundreds of thousands of distinct CDR3 sequences; about 11% are singletons. The CDR3 loop spans 13 amino acids. Trimming cost V 3 bases and J 6 bases, with 11 bases left between them. CDR1 and CDR2 from the germline V gene are SQVTM and ANQGSEA. The same data also contributed to another study, on T cells expressing NK-cell markers. This second study says: The authors made TCR beta cDNA libraries by 5'RACE template switching. This switching added a universal primer site and UMIs. Roughly 1.0-8% of CD8+ T cells in roughly six donors belonged to dominant NKG2C+ clonotypes.

This specimen was PBMCs from blood, taken on the day of vaccination. V is TRBV29-1 and J is TRBJ1-4; TRBD1 is a possible D gene (5 bases). This sequence was found in a middle-aged man who received an inactivated influenza vaccine. The CDR3 here is CSVDGGWDEKLFF. The CDR3 coding sequence is TGCAGCGTTGACGGGGGTTGGGATGAAAAACTGTTTTTT. Variable domain in full (rest from reference TRBV29-1 and TRBJ1-4): SAVISQKPSRDICQRGTSLTIQCQVDSQVTMMFWYRQQPGQSLTLIATANQGSEATYESGFVIDKFPISRPNLTFSTLTVSNMSPEDSSIYLCSVDGGWDEKLFFGSGTQLSVL.